This record concerns one T cell receptor beta chain sequence. At the DNA level, this CDR3 is encoded by other sequences in the same sample as well. Assay: immunoSEQ multiplex PCR; the TCRdb copy retains only in-frame clones and omits some. The sample yields 4,500 to 5,500 clones, 25% to 35% seen once. This sample stems from a study of graft-versus-host responses after intestinal transplantation. The overall study: Transplant types were multivisceral, liver-intestinal, or isolated intestinal.

Co-plated with around 200,000 CFSE-labeled responder cells were around 200,000 irradiated, violet-dye-labeled stimulator cells. Whole-study results and caveats: The marrow of recipients harbored GvH clones, and ileum or blood showed some of them first.

CDR1 is SGHKS and CDR2 is YYEKEE in the germline V gene (reference sequence). Trimming removed 5 bases from V and 1 base from J, with 4 bases in between. CDR3 length equals 12 residues. The chain recombines TRBV5-5 with TRBJ2-1, with D hard to call. This TCR came from a human patient who was an organ donor for intestinal transplantation. Sequenced material: alloreactive CD8+ T cells from a mixed lymphocyte reaction culture, taken before transplantation. Regarding subset: CFSE-low proliferating T cells sorted from approximately 6-day pre-transplant mixed lymphocyte reaction (GvH or HvG direction). The CDR3 spells CASSLSYNEQFF. CDR3 bases: TGTGCCAGCAGTTTATCCTACAATGAGCAGTTCTTC.